The 9 T cell receptor beta chains below come from one sample, sequenced in a study of blood T cells in healthy people across ages. Then a second PCR, running roughly 7 to 11 cycles, was carried out with a sample-barcoded 5' primer and a J-beta primer mix. Each CDR3 protein is one row after TCRdb ran MiXCR on the 5' RACE reads. The table records about 690,000 distinct CDR3 sequences, about 43% of them present only once. Sequenced: blood. The receptor source for this set is an elderly man in good health.

The chain has TRBV20-1 and TRBJ2-5; D remains unclear. This CDR3 has 12 residues. The germline V gene has CDR1 DFQATT and CDR2 SNEGSKA (reference sequence). V lost 4 bases and J lost 4, with 10 bases in between. In DNA form, the CDR3 reads TGCAGTGCTATGCTGATAGCAGAGACCCAGTACTTC. Its translation: CSAMLIAETQYF.

This clonotype was recorded many times. The DNA is left out, because the CDR3 cannot be placed on it with certainty; the CDR3 is given as TCRdb lists it. V usage is TRBV29-1 and J usage is TRBJ2-5; no check of the table's D call, TRBD2, against the DNA was made. Germline V gene sequence: CDR1 SQVTM, CDR2 ANQGSEA. The CDR3 spans 14 residues, counting both ends. The chain's CDR3 is CSVGPGLAEETQYF.

This clonotype was seen a handful of times. The chain carries TRBV4-1 and TRBJ2-5, with 9 bases identical to TRBD1. The length of the CDR3 is 18 residues. The germline V gene has CDR1 MGHRA and CDR2 YSYEKL. V shed 6 bases, J shed 7 bases, and the junction held 21 bases outside the gene matches. CDR3 in amino acids: CASSGQFPGQGSPRTQYF. DNA of the CDR3: TGCGCCAGCAGTGGACAGTTTCCGGGACAGGGATCCCCGAGGACCCAGTACTTC.

Many counts were recorded for this clonotype. This chain connects TRBV29-1 to TRBJ2-1; D is unresolved. V was cut by 4 bases and J by 0 bases, with 10 bases left in between. Per germline, CDR1 SQVTM and CDR2 ANQGSEA. The CDR3 loop spans 14 amino acids. This CDR3 reads CSVAGRSSYNEQFF. The CDR3 DNA reads as TGCAGCGTTGCTGGGCGGAGCTCCTACAATGAGCAGTTCTTC.

This chain links TRBV23-1 with TRBJ2-1, with 7 bases aligning to TRBD2. TRBV23-1 is an ORF, with its function uncertain. Trimming cost V 10 bases and J 5 bases; bases outside gene matches: 14. The CDR3 has 15 residues. The DNA for the CDR3 is TGCGCCACCGAACGAAGGGGACTAAGCAACAATGAGCAGTTCTTC. It translates to CATERRGLSNNEQFF.

The chain is built from TRBV6-2 or TRBV6-3 and TRBJ2-2; 9 nucleotides align to TRBD1. The ends lost 8 bases at V and 4 bases at J; junction bases unmatched: 8. This CDR3 contains 15 residues. Germline values: CDR1 MNHEY, CDR2 SVGEGT. The CDR3 spells CASDIGTGLTGELFF. The CDR3 region has the DNA TGTGCCAGCGACATTGGGACAGGGCTCACCGGGGAGCTGTTTTTT.

The CDR3 nucleotides read TGTGCCAGCCATTTCGGACAGGGTGACAATCAGCCCCAGCATTTT. Translation: CASHFGQGDNQPQHF. The chain recombines TRBV6-1 with TRBJ1-5; 8 nucleotides match TRBD1. The CDR3 length is 15 residues. Germline V CDR1 and CDR2: MNHNS, SASEGT. Losses at the gene ends were 8 bases for V and 3 bases for J; bases not matched to a gene: 9.

This clonotype has just a few counts. V usage is TRBV25-1 and J usage is TRBJ2-7, with 10 positions matching TRBD1. In germline, CDR1 is MGHDK, CDR2 SYGVNS. V shed 4 bases, J shed 1 base, and the junction held 10 bases outside the gene matches. The length of the CDR3 is 17 residues. The CDR3: CASSGNRDRGFSYEQYF. The CDR3 DNA sequence: TGTGCCAGCAGTGGGAACAGGGACAGGGGATTTTCCTACGAGCAGTACTTC.

This clonotype showed up many times. The chain joins TRBV7-2 to TRBJ2-5; D not resolved. Germline loops: CDR1 SGHTA, CDR2 FQGNSA. Trimming left V 4 bases short and J 1 base short, with 16 bases between. This CDR3 has 16 residues. CDR3 in DNA: TGTGCCAGCAGCTCTCGTCCTGGCCCTACCCAAGAGACCCAGTACTTC. Translated: CASSSRPGPTQETQYF.